This T cell receptor (beta chain) originates from a study of T cell responses to AZD1222 COVID-19 vaccine. Only in-frame clones appear in the TCRdb table, and some are missing; sequencing was by immunoSEQ multiplex PCR. The data contain 150,000 or so clones, roughly 86% of them singletons. Germline CDR1 is SNHLY and CDR2 is FYNNEI. This CDR3 region has 15 residues. V was clipped by 7 bases and J by 5 bases; unmatched bases: 8. The origin of this receptor is an adult in good health. Material: peripheral blood, obtained on day 0 of AZD1222 vaccination. The chain carries TRBV2 and TRBJ2-5; 12 bases line up with TRBD1. The CDR3 is CASTRGTGGPETQYF. The CDR3, as DNA: TGTGCCAGCACCCGAGGGACAGGGGGCCCGGAGACCCAGTACTTC.